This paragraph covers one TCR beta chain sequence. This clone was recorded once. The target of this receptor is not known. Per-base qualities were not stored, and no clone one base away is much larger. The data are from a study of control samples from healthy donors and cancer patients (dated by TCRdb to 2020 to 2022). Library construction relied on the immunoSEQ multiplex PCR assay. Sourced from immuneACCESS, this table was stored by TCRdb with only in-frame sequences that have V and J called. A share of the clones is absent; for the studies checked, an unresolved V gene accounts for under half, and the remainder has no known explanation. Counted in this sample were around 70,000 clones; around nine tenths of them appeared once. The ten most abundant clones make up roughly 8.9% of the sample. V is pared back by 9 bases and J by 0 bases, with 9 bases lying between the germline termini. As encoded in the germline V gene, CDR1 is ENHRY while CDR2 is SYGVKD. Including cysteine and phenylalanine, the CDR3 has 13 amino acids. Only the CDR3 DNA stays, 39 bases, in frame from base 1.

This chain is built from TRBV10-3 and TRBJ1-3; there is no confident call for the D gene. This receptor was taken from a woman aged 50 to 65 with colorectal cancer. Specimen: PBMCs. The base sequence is TGTGCCATACTACAAAGCTCTGGAAACACCATATATTTT. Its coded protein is CAILQSSGNTIYF.